These 9 T cell receptor beta chains originate from one sample sequenced in a study of vaccination effects on CD4 cells after COVID-19. On roughly day 10 of culture, CD4+ T cells were separated out. Assay used: immunoSEQ multiplex PCR; TCRdb lists only in-frame clones, some missing. Of approximately 58,000 clones listed, over 60% are singletons. These receptors have no known antigen. Sequencing used CD4+ T cells from PBMCs cultured without peptide, obtained before COVID-19 vaccination. All receptors come from a human donor who received a COVID-19 vaccine.

V gene TRBV5-1 combines with J gene TRBJ1-1; D is uncertain. Germline CDR1 and CDR2: SGHRS and YFSETQ. The CDR3 is 13 residues long. The germline V and J ends were trimmed by 3 bases and 5 bases, with 11 bases remaining between them. The CDR3 region is CASSSLGETEAFF. The CDR3 DNA reads TGCGCCAGCAGCTCCCTTGGAGAGACTGAAGCTTTCTTT.

The J gene is TRBJ1-1, the V gene TRBV7-9, with TRBD1 identical over 11 bases. Looked up from germline, CDR1 is SEHNR and CDR2 is FQNEAQ (reference sequence). The CDR3 is made up of 15 amino acids. The V and J ends lost 4 bases and 2 bases, in that order; junction bases with no gene match: 3. DNA for the CDR3: TGTGCCAGCAGCTCCCGGACAGGGGGCAACACTGAAGCTTTCTTT. This encodes CASSSRTGGNTEAFF. The variable domain in full, with the rest retrieved from reference TRBV7-9 and TRBJ1-1, is DTGVSQNPRHKITKRGQNVTFRCDPISEHNRLYWYRQTLGQGPEFLTYFQNEAQLEKSRLLSDRFSAERPKGSFSTLEIQRTEQGDSAMYLCASSSRTGGNTEAFFGQGTRLTVV.

The chain links TRBV4-3 to TRBJ2-3; possibly TRBD1 or TRBD2 for D (6 bases each). With 1 base removed from V and 9 bases from J, the gap between germline ends came to 14 bases. Germline lookup yields CDR1 LGHNA and CDR2 YSLEER. The CDR3 loop spans 14 amino acids. The CDR3 here is CASSQAWRGSTQYF. For the CDR3, the DNA is TGCGCCAGCAGCCAAGCTTGGAGGGGGTCAACGCAGTATTTT.

This rearrangement joins TRBV7-2 to TRBJ2-1; possibly TRBD2 for D (6 bases). CDR3 length: 15 residues. The germline CDR1 and CDR2 sequences are SGHTA and FQGNSA. V was shortened by 1 base and J by 2 bases, with 9 bases between the two germline ends. The CDR3 spells CASSLERAPYNEQFF. CDR3 sequence (DNA): TGTGCCAGCAGCTTAGAGCGGGCCCCCTACAATGAGCAGTTCTTC.

The chain uses TRBV6-5 and TRBJ1-2; 7 bases are a match to TRBD1. The CDR3 is 15 residues long. The germline gives CDR1 MNHEY, CDR2 SVGAGI. V trimming: 2 bases; J trimming: 3 bases; junction bases outside the gene matches: 6. The CDR3 bases are TGTGCCAGCAGTTACGTCCAGGACAGGCACTATGGCTACACCTTC. This translates into CASSYVQDRHYGYTF.

V gene TRBV3-1 (or the pseudogene TRBV3-2) combines with J gene TRBJ2-1; perhaps TRBD1 as D (6 bases). From germline, CDR1 is LGHDT and CDR2 YNNKEL (reference sequence). The length of the CDR3 is 14 residues. Trimming stripped 4 bases from V and 2 bases from J, with 9 bases between. The CDR3 region has the DNA TGTGCCAGCAGCCGGCAGGGGCCCTACAATGAGCAGTTCTTC. It codes for CASSRQGPYNEQFF.

V and J are TRBV5-6 and TRBJ2-2; D unclear. The CDR3 runs to 17 residues. V dropped 0 bases and J dropped 0 bases, with 12 bases sitting between them. Germline lookup yields CDR1 SGHDT and CDR2 YYEEEE. CDR3 loop: CASSLALSAANTGELFF. Written as DNA, the CDR3 is TGTGCCAGCAGCTTGGCCCTCTCGGCCGCGAACACCGGGGAGCTGTTTTTT.

This chain joins TRBV18 and TRBJ2-5, with D unclear. The V end was cut by 3 bases, the J end by 7 bases, with 12 bases between. Germline V gene lookup returns CDR1 KGHSH and CDR2 LQKENI. CDR3 size: 13 residues. In nucleotides, the CDR3 is TGTGCCAGCTCACCTCCTCAATCCGGGACCCAGTACTTC. It codes for CASSPPQSGTQYF.

The chain is built from TRBV12-5 and TRBJ1-1; D gene uncertain. Trimming stripped 6 bases from V and 5 bases from J, with 10 bases between. This CDR3 region has 12 residues. Germline assignment: CDR1 LGHNT and CDR2 FRNRAP. The CDR3 nucleotides are TGTGCTAGTGGGGAGAGCGGGACTGAAGCTTTCTTT. Translated: CASGESGTEAFF.